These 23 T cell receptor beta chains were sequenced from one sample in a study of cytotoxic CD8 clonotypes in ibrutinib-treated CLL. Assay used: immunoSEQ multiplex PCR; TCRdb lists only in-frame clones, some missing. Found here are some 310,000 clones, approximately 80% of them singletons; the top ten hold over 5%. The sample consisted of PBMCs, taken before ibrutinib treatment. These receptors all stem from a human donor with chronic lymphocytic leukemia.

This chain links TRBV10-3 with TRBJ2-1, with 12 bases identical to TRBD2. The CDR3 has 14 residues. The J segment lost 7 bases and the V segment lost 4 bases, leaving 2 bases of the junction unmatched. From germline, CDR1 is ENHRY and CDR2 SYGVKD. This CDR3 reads CAISGTSGTNEQFF. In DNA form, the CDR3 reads TGTGCCATCAGTGGGACTAGCGGGACGAATGAGCAGTTCTTC.

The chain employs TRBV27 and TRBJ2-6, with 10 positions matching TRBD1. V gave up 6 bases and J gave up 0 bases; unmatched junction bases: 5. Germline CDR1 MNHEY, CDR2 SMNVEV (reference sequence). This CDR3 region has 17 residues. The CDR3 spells CASSNRDRGSGANVLTF. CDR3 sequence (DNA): TGTGCCAGCAGCAACCGGGACAGGGGCTCTGGGGCCAACGTCCTGACTTTC.

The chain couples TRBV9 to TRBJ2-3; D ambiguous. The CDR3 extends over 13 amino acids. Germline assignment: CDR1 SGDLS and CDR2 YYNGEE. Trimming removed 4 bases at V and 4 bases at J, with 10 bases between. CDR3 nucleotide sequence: TGTGCCAGCAGCAAGACCCCCCCAGATACGCAGTATTTT. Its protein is CASSKTPPDTQYF.

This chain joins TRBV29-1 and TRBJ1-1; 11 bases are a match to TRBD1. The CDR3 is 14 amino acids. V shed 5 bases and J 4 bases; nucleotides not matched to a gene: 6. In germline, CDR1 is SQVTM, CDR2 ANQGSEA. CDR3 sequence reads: CSVTRTGGITEAFF. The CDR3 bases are TGCAGCGTTACTAGGACAGGGGGCATCACTGAAGCTTTCTTT.

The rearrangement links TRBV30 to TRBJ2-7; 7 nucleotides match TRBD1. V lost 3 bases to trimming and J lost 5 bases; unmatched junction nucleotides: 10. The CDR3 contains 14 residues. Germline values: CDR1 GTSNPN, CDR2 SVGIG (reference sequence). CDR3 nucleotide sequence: TGTGCCTGGAGCCCACAGGGGCCTAAGGACGAGCAGTACTTC. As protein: CAWSPQGPKDEQYF.

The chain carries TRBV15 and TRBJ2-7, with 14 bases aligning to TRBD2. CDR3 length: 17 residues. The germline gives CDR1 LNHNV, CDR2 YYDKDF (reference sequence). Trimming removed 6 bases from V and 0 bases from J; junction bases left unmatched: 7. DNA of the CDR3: TGTGCCACCAGTCCGGGACTAGCGGGAGCCATCTCCTACGAGCAGTACTTC. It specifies CATSPGLAGAISYEQYF.

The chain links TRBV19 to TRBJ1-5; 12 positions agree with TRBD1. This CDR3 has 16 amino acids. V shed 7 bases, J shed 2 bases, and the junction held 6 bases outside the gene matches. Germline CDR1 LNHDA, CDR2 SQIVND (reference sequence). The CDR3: CASTGTGGWGNQPQHF. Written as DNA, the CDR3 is TGTGCCAGTACCGGGACAGGGGGCTGGGGCAATCAGCCCCAGCATTTT.

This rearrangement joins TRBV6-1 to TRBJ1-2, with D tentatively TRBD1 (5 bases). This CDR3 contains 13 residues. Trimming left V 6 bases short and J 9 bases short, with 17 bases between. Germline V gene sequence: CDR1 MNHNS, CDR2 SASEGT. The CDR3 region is CASRISGTRSYTF. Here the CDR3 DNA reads TGTGCCAGCAGGATTTCGGGGACCCGGAGCTACACCTTC.

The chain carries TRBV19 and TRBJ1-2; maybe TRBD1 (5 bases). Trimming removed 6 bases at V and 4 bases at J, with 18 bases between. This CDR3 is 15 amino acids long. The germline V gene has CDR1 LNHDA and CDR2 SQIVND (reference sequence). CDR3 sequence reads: CASSILYGTVYGYTF. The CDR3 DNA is TGTGCCAGTAGCATCCTTTACGGGACGGTCTATGGCTACACCTTC. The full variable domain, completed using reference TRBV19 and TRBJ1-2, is DGGITQSPKYLFRKEGQNVTLSCEQNLNHDAMYWYRQDPGQGLRLIYYSQIVNDFQKGDIAEGYSVSREKKESFPLTVTSAQKNPTAFYLCASSILYGTVYGYTFGSGTRLTVV.

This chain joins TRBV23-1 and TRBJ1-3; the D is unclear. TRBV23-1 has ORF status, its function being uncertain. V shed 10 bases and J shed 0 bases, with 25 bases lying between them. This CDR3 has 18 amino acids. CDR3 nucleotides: TGCGCCACTCTCCGGGAGGGATTCTTTGGGAGCTCTGGAAACACCATATATTTT. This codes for CATLREGFFGSSGNTIYF.

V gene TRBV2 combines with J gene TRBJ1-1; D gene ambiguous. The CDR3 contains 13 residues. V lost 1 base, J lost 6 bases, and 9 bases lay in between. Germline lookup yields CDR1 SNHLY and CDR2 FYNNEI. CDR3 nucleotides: TGTGCCAGCAGTGAAGATACGTGGTCTGAAGCTTTCTTT. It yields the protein CASSEDTWSEAFF.

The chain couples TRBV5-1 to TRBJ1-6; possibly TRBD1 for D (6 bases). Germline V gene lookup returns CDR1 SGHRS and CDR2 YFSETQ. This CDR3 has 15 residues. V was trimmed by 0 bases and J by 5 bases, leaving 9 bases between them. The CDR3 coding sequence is TGCGCCAGCAGCTTGGGGACAGCACATAATTCACCCCTCCACTTT. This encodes CASSLGTAHNSPLHF.

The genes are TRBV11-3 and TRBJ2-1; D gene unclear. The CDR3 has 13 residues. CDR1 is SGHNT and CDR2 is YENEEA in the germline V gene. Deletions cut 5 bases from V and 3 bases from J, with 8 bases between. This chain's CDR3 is CASSRRDYNEQFF. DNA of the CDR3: TGTGCCAGCAGCCGACGAGACTACAATGAGCAGTTCTTC.

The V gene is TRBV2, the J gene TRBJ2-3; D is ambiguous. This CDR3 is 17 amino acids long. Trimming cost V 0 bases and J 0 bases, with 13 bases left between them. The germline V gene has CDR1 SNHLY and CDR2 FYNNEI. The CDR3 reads CASSEALWTFSTDTQYF. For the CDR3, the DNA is TGTGCCAGCAGTGAAGCGCTTTGGACGTTTAGCACAGATACGCAGTATTTT.

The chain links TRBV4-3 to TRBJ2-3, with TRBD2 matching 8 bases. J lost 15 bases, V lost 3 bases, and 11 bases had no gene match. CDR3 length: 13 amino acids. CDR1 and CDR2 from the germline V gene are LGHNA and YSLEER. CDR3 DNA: TGCGCCAGCAGCCAGGAACCGGGACTAGGCCCATATTTT. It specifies CASSQEPGLGPYF.

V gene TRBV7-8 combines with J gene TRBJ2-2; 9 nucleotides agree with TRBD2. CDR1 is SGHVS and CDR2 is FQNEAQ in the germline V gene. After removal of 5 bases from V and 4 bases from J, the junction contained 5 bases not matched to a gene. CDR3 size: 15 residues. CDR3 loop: CASSLLAGSTGELFF. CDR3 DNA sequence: TGTGCCAGCAGCCTGCTAGCGGGAAGCACCGGGGAGCTGTTTTTT.

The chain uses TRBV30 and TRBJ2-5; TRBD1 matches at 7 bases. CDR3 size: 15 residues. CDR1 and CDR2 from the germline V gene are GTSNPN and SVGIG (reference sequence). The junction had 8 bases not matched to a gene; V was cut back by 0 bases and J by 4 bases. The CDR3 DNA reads TGTGCCTGGAGTGTTGGGGGACCAGGGGGAGAGACCCAGTACTTC. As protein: CAWSVGGPGGETQYF.

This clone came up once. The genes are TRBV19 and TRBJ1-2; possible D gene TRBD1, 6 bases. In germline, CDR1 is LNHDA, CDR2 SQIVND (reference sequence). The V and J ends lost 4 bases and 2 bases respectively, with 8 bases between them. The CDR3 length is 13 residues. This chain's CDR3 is CASSKGQNYGYTF. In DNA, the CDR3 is TGTGCCAGTAGTAAAGGACAGAACTATGGCTACACCTTC.

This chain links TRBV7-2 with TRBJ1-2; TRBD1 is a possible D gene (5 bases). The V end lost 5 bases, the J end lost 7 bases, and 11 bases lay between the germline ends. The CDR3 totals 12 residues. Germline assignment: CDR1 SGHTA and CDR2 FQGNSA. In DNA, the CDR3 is TGTGCCAGCAGCAAAACAGGTGGTGGCTACACCTTC. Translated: CASSKTGGGYTF.

CDR3 DNA: TGTGCCAGTAGTCGGGACAGGGGGCCAGGTGGCTACACCTTC. This codes for CASSRDRGPGGYTF. V is TRBV19 and J is TRBJ1-2; 12 bases line up with TRBD1. V gave up 5 bases and J gave up 7 bases; unmatched junction bases: 5. The germline V gene encodes CDR1 LNHDA and CDR2 SQIVND (reference sequence). The length of the CDR3 is 14 residues.

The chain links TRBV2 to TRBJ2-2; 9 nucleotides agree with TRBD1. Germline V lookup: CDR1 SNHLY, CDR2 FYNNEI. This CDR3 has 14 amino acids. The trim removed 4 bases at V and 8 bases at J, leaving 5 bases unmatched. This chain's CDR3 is CASSGDRGVGELFF. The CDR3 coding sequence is TGTGCCAGCAGTGGAGACAGGGGGGTAGGGGAGCTGTTTTTT. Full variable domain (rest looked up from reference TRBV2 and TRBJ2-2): EPEVTQTPSHQVTQMGQEVILRCVPISNHLYFYWYRQILGQKVEFLVSFYNNEISEKSEIFDDQFSVERPDGSNFTLKIRSTKLEDSAMYFCASSGDRGVGELFFGEGSRLTVL.

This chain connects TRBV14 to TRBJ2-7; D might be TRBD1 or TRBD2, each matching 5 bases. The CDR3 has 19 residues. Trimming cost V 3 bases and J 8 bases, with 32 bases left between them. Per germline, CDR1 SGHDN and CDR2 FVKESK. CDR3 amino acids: CASSHSRDGRLLSDYQQYF. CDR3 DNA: TGTGCCAGCAGCCACTCCAGGGACGGACGGCTTCTTAGCGATTACCAGCAGTACTTC.

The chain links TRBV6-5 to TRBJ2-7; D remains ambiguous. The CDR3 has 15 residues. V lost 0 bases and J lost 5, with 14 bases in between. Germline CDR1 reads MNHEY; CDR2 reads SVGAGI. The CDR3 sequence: CASSYSSGTLNEQYF. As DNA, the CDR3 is TGTGCCAGCAGTTACTCTTCCGGAACCCTTAACGAGCAGTACTTC.